Sequencing of this T cell receptor beta chain was carried out in a study of OX40 agonist ivuxolimab in advanced cancers. Overall study: Ivuxolimab is an agonistic anti-OX40 (CD134) antibody, and patients were treated with it. One patient with hepatocellular carcinoma and two with cutaneous melanoma, three in all, had partial responses.

Samples were taken at baseline and on day 1 of cycles 4 and 7. Germline V gene data show CDR1 as WNHNN and CDR2 as SYGVQD (reference sequence). This CDR3 comprises 16 residues. Trimming at V came to 6 bases and at J to 10 bases, leaving 20 bases not matched to a gene. Assay used: immunoSEQ multiplex PCR; TCRdb lists only in-frame clones, some missing. The sample lists more than 15,000 clones, around 80% occurring once. Study findings and constraints: Some of the nonresponding patients also showed low levels of normalized T-cell clonal expansion.

Note on this clone: Its target is not known.

V usage is TRBV10-1 and J usage is TRBJ1-2, with TRBD1 matching over 7 bases. The input for sequencing was CD4+ or CD8+ T cells sorted from blood, taken in a trial of the OX40 agonist ivuxolimab. The source of this sequence is an adult with an advanced solid tumor such as melanoma, head and neck, liver or kidney cancer. In DNA, the CDR3 is TGCGCCAGCAGGGTTCCCGTTACAGGGGAAGGGGATCTCTACACCTTC. It specifies CASRVPVTGEGDLYTF.